This T cell receptor beta chain originates from a study of CD8+CD57+ T cells in acquired aplastic anemia. Study findings and constraints: Around 29 CD8+ CDR3 sequences were shared between patients and controls. CD8+ Simpson's diversity in patients was not significantly different from that in controls.

According to the study, genomic DNA was the template for TCR beta VDJ and CDR3 profiling. TCRdb reanalysed the reads using MiXCR and keeps one entry per CDR3 protein. Of 150,000 to 200,000 distinct CDR3 sequences in the sample, around 65% were seen once. With regard to this clonotype: What it recognizes is unknown.

Per the germline V gene, CDR1 is SNHLY and CDR2 is FYNNEI. V lost 3 bases and J 8 bases, leaving 17 bases between the germline ends. This CDR3 contains 15 residues. The TCR was taken from a human donor with severe aplastic anemia or a healthy control (not recorded which). The sequenced sample consisted of sorted CD4+, CD8+, or CD8+CD57+ T cells (not recorded which) from PBMCs. This rearrangement joins TRBV2 to TRBJ2-4; possible D gene TRBD2, 7 bases. The CDR3 nucleotides are TGTGCCAGCAGTGACCCCAGGGGAGGGGTAGACATTCAGTACTTC. Protein: CASSDPRGGVDIQYF.